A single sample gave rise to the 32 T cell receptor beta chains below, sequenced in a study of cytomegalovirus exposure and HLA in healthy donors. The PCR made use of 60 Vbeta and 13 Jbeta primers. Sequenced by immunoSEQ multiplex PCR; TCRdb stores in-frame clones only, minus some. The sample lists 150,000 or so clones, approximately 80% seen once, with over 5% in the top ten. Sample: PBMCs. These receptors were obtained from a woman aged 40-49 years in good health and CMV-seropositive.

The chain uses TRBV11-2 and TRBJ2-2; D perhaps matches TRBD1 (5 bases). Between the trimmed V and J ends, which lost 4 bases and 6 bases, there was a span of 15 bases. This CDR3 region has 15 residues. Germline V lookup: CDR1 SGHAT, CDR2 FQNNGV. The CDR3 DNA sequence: TGTGCCAGCAGCTCCGGCCTCCCAGGGTCCGGGGAGCTGTTTTTT. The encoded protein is CASSSGLPGSGELFF.

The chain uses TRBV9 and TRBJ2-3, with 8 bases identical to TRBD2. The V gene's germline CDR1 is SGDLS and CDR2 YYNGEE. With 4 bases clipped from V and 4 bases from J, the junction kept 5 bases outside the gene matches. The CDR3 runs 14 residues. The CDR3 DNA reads TGTGCCAGCAGCTTCGGACTAGCCGCAGATACGCAGTATTTT. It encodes CASSFGLAADTQYF. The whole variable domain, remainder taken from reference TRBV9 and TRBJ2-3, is DSGVTQTPKHLITATGQRVTLRCSPRSGDLSVYWYQQSLDQGLQFLIQYYNGEERAKGNILERFSAQQFPDLHSELNLSSLELGDSALYFCASSFGLAADTQYFGPGTRLTVL.

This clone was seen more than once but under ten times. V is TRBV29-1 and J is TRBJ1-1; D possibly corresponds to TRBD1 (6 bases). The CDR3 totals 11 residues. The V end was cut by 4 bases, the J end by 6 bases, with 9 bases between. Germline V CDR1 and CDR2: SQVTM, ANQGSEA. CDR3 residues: CSVADRSEAFF. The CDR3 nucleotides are TGCAGCGTTGCCGACAGGTCTGAAGCTTTCTTT.

The CDR3 DNA follows: TGTGCCAGTAGTCAGGGCGCTTCTGGAAACACCATATATTTT. As protein: CASSQGASGNTIYF. The gene calls are TRBV19 and TRBJ1-3; possible D gene TRBD1, 5 bases. Germline V lookup: CDR1 LNHDA, CDR2 SQIVND (reference sequence). Trimming left V 5 bases short and J 1 base short, with 9 bases between. The CDR3 length is 14 residues.

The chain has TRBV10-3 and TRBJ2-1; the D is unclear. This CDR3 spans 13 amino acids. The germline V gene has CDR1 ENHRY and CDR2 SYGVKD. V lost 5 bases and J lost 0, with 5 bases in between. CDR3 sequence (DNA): TGTGCCATCAGTTATAGCTCCTACAATGAGCAGTTCTTC. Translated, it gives CAISYSSYNEQFF.

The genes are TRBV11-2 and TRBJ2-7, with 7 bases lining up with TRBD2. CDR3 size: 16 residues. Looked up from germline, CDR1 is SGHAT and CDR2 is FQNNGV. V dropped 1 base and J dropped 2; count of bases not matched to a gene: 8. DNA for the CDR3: TGTGCCAGCAGCTTAGGGGCGGGAGCGCCTACCTACGAGCAGTACTTC. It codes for CASSLGAGAPTYEQYF.

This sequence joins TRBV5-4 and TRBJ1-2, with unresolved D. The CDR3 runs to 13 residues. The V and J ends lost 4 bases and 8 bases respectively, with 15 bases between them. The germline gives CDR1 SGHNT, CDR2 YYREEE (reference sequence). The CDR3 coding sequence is TGTGCCAGCAGCGTGCCCGCCCCCGGGGGCTACACCTTC. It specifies CASSVPAPGGYTF.

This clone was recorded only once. The CDR3 loop is CASSLIFVQYNEQFF. CDR3 bases: TGTGCCAGCAGCTTAATCTTTGTACAATACAATGAGCAGTTCTTC. The chain joins TRBV5-6 to TRBJ2-1; D call uncertain. The CDR3 runs to 15 residues. Trimming removed 2 bases at V and 4 bases at J, with 13 bases between. CDR1 and CDR2 from the germline V gene are SGHDT and YYEEEE. Together with reference TRBV5-6 and TRBJ2-1, the CDR3 gives the full variable domain: DAGVTQSPTHLIKTRGQQVTLRCSPKSGHDTVSWYQQALGQGPQFIFQYYEEEERQRGNFPDRFSGHQFPNYSSELNVNALLLGDSALYLCASSLIFVQYNEQFFGPGTRLTVL.

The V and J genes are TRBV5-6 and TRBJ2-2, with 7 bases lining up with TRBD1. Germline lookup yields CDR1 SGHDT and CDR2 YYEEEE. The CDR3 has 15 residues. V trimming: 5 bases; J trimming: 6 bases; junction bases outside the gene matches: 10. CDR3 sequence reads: CASSFGTAVSGELFF. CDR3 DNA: TGTGCCAGCAGTTTTGGGACAGCAGTGTCCGGGGAGCTGTTTTTT.

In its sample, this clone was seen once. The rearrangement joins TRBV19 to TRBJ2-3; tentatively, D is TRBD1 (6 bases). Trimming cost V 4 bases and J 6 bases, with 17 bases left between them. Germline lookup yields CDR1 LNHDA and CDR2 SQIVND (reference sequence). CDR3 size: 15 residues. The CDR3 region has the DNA TGTGCCAGTAGTACCCCAACAGGGAATCGGGATACGCAGTATTTT. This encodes CASSTPTGNRDTQYF. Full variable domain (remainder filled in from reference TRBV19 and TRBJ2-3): DGGITQSPKYLFRKEGQNVTLSCEQNLNHDAMYWYRQDPGQGLRLIYYSQIVNDFQKGDIAEGYSVSREKKESFPLTVTSAQKNPTAFYLCASSTPTGNRDTQYFGPGTRLTVL.

The CDR3 here is CAISNAGNTEAFF. The CDR3 nucleotides are TGTGCCATCAGTAATGCAGGGAACACTGAAGCTTTCTTT. The rearrangement joins TRBV10-3 to TRBJ1-1; D ambiguous. With 5 bases removed from V and 1 base from J, the gap between germline ends came to 8 bases. The CDR3 consists of 13 residues. The germline CDR1 and CDR2 sequences are ENHRY and SYGVKD.

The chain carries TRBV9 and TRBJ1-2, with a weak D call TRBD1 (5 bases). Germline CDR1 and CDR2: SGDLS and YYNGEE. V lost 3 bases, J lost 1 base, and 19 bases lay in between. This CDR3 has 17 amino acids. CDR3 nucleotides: TGTGCCAGCAGCGAAAAGCAATGGGGGGGTTATAACTATGGCTACACCTTC. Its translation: CASSEKQWGGYNYGYTF.

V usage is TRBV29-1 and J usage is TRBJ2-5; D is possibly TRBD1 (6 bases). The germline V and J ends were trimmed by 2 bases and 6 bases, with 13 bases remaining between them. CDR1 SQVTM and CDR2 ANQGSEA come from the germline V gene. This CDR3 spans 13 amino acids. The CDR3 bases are TGCAGCGTTGAAAACAGGGCAGCGAAGACCCAGTACTTC. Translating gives CSVENRAAKTQYF.

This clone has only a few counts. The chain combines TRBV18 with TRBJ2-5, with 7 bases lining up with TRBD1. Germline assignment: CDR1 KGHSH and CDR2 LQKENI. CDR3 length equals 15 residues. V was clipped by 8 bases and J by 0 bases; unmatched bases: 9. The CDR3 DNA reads TGTGCCAGCAGGCCCTGGACAGGAGACCAAGAGACCCAGTACTTC. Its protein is CASRPWTGDQETQYF.

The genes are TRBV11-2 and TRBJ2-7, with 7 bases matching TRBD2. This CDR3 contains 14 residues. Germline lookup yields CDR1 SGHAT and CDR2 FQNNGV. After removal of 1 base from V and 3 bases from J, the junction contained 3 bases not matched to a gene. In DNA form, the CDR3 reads TGTGCCAGCAGCTTAGGGGGACTATTCTACGAGCAGTACTTC. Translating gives CASSLGGLFYEQYF.

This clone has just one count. The CDR3 region has the DNA TGTGCCAGCAGTCCTCTGACGGGAGCGTCCACAGATACGCAGTATTTT. Amino acid sequence: CASSPLTGASTDTQYF. The rearrangement joins TRBV25-1 to TRBJ2-3; tentative D call: TRBD2 (6 bases). Deletions cut 5 bases from V and 2 bases from J, with 17 bases between. CDR1 and CDR2 from the germline V gene are MGHDK and SYGVNS. This CDR3 has 16 residues.

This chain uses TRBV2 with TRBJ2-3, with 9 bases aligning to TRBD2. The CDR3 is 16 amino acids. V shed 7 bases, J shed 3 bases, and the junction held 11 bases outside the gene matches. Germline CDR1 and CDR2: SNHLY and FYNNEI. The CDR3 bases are TGTGCCAGCATAAGGGCGGCGGGAGGGGGTACAGATACGCAGTATTTT. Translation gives CASIRAAGGGTDTQYF. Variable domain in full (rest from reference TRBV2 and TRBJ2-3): EPEVTQTPSHQVTQMGQEVILRCVPISNHLYFYWYRQILGQKVEFLVSFYNNEISEKSEIFDDQFSVERPDGSNFTLKIRSTKLEDSAMYFCASIRAAGGGTDTQYFGPGTRLTVL.

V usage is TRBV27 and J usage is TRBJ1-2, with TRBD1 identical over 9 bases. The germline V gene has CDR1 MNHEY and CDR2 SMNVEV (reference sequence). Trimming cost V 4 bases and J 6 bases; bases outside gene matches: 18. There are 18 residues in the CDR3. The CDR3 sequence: CASSSALSAYRTGDGYTF. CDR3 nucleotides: TGTGCCAGCAGTTCTGCCTTAAGCGCCTACAGGACAGGGGATGGCTACACCTTC.

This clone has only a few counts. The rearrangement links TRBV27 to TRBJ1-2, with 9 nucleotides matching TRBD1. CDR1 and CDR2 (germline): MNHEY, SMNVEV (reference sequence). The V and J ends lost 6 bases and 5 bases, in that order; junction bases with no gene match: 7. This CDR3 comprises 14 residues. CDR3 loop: CASRRQGGKYGYTF. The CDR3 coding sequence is TGTGCCAGCAGGAGACAGGGGGGGAAATATGGCTACACCTTC.

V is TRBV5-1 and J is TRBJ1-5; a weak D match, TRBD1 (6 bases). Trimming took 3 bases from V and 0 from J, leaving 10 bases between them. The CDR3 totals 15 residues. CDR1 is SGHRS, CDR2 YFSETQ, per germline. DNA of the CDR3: TGCGCCAGCAGCTGGGCAGGGGATAGCAATCAGCCCCAGCATTTT. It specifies CASSWAGDSNQPQHF.

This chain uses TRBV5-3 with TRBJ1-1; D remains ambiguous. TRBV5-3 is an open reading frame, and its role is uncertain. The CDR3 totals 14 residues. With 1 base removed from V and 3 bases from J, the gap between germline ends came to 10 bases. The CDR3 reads CARSLCWSDTEAFF. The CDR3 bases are TGTGCCAGAAGCTTGTGTTGGTCGGACACTGAAGCTTTCTTT.

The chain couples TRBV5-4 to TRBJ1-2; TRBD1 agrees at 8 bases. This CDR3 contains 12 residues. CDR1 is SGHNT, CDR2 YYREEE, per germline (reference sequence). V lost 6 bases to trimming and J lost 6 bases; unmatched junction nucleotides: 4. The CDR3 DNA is TGTGCCAGCACCGGGACAGGAGATGGCTACACCTTC. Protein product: CASTGTGDGYTF.

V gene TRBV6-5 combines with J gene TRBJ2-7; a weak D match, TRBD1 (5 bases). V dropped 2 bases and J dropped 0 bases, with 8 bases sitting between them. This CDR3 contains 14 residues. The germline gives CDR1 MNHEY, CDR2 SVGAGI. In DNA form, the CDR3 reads TGTGCCAGCAGTTACAGGGGTAGCTCCTACGAGCAGTACTTC. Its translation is CASSYRGSSYEQYF.

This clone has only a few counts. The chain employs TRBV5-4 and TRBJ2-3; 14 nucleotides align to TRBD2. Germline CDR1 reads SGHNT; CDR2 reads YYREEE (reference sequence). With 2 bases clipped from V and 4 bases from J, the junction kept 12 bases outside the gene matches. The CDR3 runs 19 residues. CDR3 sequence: CASSFALTSGRVSADTQYF. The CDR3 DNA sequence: TGTGCCAGCAGCTTTGCCCTGACTAGCGGGAGGGTATCGGCAGATACGCAGTATTTT. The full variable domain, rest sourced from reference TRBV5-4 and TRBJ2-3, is ETGVTQSPTHLIKTRGQQVTLRCSSQSGHNTVSWYQQALGQGPQFIFQYYREEENGRGNFPPRFSGLQFPNYSSELNVNALELDDSALYLCASSFALTSGRVSADTQYFGPGTRLTVL.

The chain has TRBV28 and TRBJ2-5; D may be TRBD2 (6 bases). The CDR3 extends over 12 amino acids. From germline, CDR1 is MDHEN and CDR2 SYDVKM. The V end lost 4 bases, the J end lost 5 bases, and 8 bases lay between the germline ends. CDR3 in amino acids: CASSSGGETQYF. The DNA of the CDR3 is TGTGCCAGCAGTTCAGGAGGGGAGACCCAGTACTTC.

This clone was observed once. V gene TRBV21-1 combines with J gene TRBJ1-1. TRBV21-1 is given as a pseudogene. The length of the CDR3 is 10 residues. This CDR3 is CATSNTEAFF. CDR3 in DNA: TGTGCCACCTCGAACACTGAAGCTTTCTTT.

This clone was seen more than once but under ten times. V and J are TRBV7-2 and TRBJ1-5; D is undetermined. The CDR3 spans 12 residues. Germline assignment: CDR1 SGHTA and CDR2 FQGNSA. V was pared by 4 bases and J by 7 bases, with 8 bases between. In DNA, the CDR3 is TGTGCCAGCAGCTCCCCCCTCCAGCCCCAGCATTTT. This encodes CASSSPLQPQHF.

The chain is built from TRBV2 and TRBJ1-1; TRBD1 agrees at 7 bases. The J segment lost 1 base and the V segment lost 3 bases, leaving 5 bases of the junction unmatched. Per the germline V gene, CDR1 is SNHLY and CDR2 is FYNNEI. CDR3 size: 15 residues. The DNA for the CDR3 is TGTGCCAGCAGTGACATGGGACAGAAGAACACTGAAGCTTTCTTT. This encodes CASSDMGQKNTEAFF.

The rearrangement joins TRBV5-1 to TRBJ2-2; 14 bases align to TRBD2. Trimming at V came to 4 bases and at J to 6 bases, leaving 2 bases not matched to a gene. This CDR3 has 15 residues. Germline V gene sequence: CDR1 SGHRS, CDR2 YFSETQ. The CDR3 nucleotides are TGCGCCAGCAGCGTGGGACTAGCGGGAGCCGGGGAGCTGTTTTTT. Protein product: CASSVGLAGAGELFF.

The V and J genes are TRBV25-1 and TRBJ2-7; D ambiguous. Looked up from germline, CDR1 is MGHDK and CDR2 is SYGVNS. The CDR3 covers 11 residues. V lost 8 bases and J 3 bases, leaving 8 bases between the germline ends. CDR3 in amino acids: CASSNYYEQYF. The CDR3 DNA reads TGTGCCAGCTCTAATTACTACGAGCAGTACTTC.

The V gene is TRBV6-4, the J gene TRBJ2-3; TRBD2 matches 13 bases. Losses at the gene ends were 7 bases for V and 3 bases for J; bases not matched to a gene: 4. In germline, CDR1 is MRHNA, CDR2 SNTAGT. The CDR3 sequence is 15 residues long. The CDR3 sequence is CASKLAGGPTDTQYF. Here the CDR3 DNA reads TGTGCCAGCAAACTAGCGGGAGGGCCTACAGATACGCAGTATTTT.

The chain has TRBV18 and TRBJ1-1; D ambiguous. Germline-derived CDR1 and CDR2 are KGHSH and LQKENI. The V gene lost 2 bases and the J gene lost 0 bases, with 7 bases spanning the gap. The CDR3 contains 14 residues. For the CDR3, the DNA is TGTGCCAGCTCACCAAAAATCATGAACACTGAAGCTTTCTTT. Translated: CASSPKIMNTEAFF.